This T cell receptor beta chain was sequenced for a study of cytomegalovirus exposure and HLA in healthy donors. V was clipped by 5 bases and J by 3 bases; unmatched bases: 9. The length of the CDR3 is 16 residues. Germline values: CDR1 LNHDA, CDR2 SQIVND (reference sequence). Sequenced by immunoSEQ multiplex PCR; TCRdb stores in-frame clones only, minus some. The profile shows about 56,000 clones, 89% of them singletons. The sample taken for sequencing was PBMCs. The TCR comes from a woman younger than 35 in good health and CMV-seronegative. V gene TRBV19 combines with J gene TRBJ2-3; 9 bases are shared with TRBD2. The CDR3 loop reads CASSQDSGSGTDTQYF. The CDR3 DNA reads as TGTGCCAGTAGTCAGGATAGCGGGAGTGGGACAGATACGCAGTATTTT. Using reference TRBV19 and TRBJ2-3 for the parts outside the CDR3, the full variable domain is DGGITQSPKYLFRKEGQNVTLSCEQNLNHDAMYWYRQDPGQGLRLIYYSQIVNDFQKGDIAEGYSVSREKKESFPLTVTSAQKNPTAFYLCASSQDSGSGTDTQYFGPGTRLTVL.